This is a list of T cell receptor beta chains from one sample in a study of response to subunit inactivated influenza vaccine. TCRdb analysed the RT-PCR reads with MiXCR anew, one entry per CDR3 protein. The table records around 600,000 distinct CDR3 sequences, around 11% of them present only once. This sample was shared with a second study, whose subject was T cells expressing NK-cell markers.

Material: PBMCs from blood, obtained on the day of vaccination. Source of these receptors: a middle-aged man who received an inactivated influenza vaccine. Both conserved end residues are part of each CDR3. Each record gives: CDR3 protein, CDR3 DNA, D gene, J gene, V gene, clone size. A D gene is named only where the DNA matches it firmly. Size tells how often a clone was seen (once, few, many) or the class of an expanded clone, and some rows leave it out.

CDR3 protein: CASSRFADTQYF
CDR3 DNA: TGTGCCAGCAGCAGGTTCGCAGATACGCAGTATTTT
D gene: NA
J gene: TRBJ2-3
V gene: TRBV27
clone size: few

CDR3 protein: CASSPFSGGASDTQYF
CDR3 DNA: TGTGCCAGCTCACCATTTTCGGGGGGCGCTTCAGATACGCAGTATTTT
D gene: NA
J gene: TRBJ2-3
V gene: TRBV18
clone size: many

CDR3 protein: CASSLIGTLNTGELFF
CDR3 DNA: TGTGCCAGCAGTTTAATTGGGACACTGAACACCGGGGAGCTGTTTTTT
D gene: NA
J gene: TRBJ2-2
V gene: TRBV28
clone size: NA

CDR3 protein: CASSLDPAGGGGYTF
CDR3 DNA: TGTGCCAGCAGCCTCGACCCCGCAGGGGGTGGCGGCTACACCTTC
D gene: TRBD1
J gene: TRBJ1-2
V gene: TRBV27
clone size: many

CDR3 protein: CASSLRRLAGEDTQYF
CDR3 DNA: TGTGCCAGCAGCTTAAGGAGACTAGCGGGGGAAGATACGCAGTATTTT
D gene: TRBD2
J gene: TRBJ2-3
V gene: TRBV7-9
clone size: many

CDR3 protein: CASSKTGTASYEQYF
CDR3 DNA: TGTGCCAGCAGTAAAACCGGGACAGCCTCCTACGAGCAGTACTTC
D gene: TRBD1
J gene: TRBJ2-7
V gene: TRBV28
clone size: many

CDR3 protein: CASSPGRLISSYEQYF
CDR3 DNA: TGTGCCAGCTCACCAGGGAGACTTATCTCCTCCTACGAGCAGTACTTC
D gene: NA
J gene: TRBJ2-7
V gene: TRBV18
clone size: NA

CDR3 protein: CSARAGALNTEAFF
CDR3 DNA: TGCAGTGCTAGAGCCGGGGCCCTGAACACTGAAGCTTTCTTT
D gene: NA
J gene: TRBJ1-1
V gene: TRBV20-1
clone size: NA

CDR3 protein: CASSSLPGPIVVAEQYF
CDR3 DNA: TGTGCCAGCAGTTCGCTTCCGGGACCCATAGTGGTCGCCGAGCAGTACTTC
D gene: NA
J gene: TRBJ2-7
V gene: TRBV27
clone size: few

CDR3 protein: CASSTHIMRLAREKHQETQYF
CDR3 DNA: TGTGCCAGCAGTACGCACATAATGCGGCTCGCGCGGGAGAAGCACCAAGAGACCCAGTACTTC
D gene: TRBD2
J gene: TRBJ2-5
V gene: TRBV28
clone size: NA

CDR3 protein: CATSDFLSGSQETQYF
CDR3 DNA: TGTGCCACCAGTGATTTTCTGTCGGGCAGCCAAGAGACCCAGTACTTC
D gene: NA
J gene: TRBJ2-5
V gene: TRBV24-1
clone size: few

CDR3 protein: CSASPSGSTYEQYF
CDR3 DNA: TGCAGTGCTAGTCCTAGCGGGAGTACCTACGAGCAGTACTTC
D gene: TRBD2
J gene: TRBJ2-7
V gene: TRBV20-1
clone size: NA

CDR3 protein: CAWSGTGANVLTF
CDR3 DNA: TGTGCCTGGAGTGGTACTGGGGCCAACGTCCTGACTTTC
D gene: NA
J gene: TRBJ2-6
V gene: TRBV30
clone size: NA

CDR3 protein: CAISGQGTSGSRLNEQFF
CDR3 DNA: TGTGCCATCAGTGGCCAGGGGACTAGCGGGAGCCGGCTCAATGAGCAGTTCTTC
D gene: TRBD2
J gene: TRBJ2-1
V gene: TRBV10-3
clone size: NA

CDR3 protein: CSVEDRGGQYYNEQFF
CDR3 DNA: TGCAGCGTTGAAGATCGAGGCGGACAGTACTACAATGAGCAGTTCTTC
D gene: NA
J gene: TRBJ2-1
V gene: TRBV29-1
clone size: many

CDR3 protein: CASSQDWGIAGELFF
CDR3 DNA: TGCGCCAGCAGCCAGGATTGGGGTATCGCCGGGGAGCTGTTTTTT
D gene: NA
J gene: TRBJ2-2
V gene: TRBV4-3
clone size: many

CDR3 protein: CSARDMTGNTGELFF
CDR3 DNA: TGCAGTGCTAGAGATATGACGGGGAACACCGGGGAGCTGTTTTTT
D gene: NA
J gene: TRBJ2-2
V gene: TRBV20-1
clone size: many

CDR3 protein: CASRRTGNGQPQHF
CDR3 DNA: TGTGCCAGCAGACGGACAGGGAATGGTCAGCCCCAGCATTTT
D gene: TRBD1
J gene: TRBJ1-5
V gene: TRBV12-3/TRBV12-4
clone size: NA

CDR3 protein: CSVKVLMNTEAFF
CDR3 DNA: TGCAGCGTGAAAGTCCTTATGAACACTGAAGCTTTCTTT
D gene: NA
J gene: TRBJ1-1
V gene: TRBV29-1
clone size: many

CDR3 protein: CASSIGQGPPLHF
CDR3 DNA: TGTGCCAGCAGTATCGGACAGGGCCCACCCCTCCACTTT
D gene: TRBD1
J gene: TRBJ1-6
V gene: TRBV28
clone size: few

CDR3 protein: CSAPPGDTQYF
CDR3 DNA: TGCAGTGCCCCCCCCGGAGATACGCAGTATTTT
D gene: NA
J gene: TRBJ2-3
V gene: TRBV20-1
clone size: few

CDR3 protein: CASSKAASATYEQYF
CDR3 DNA: TGTGCCAGCAGCAAAGCGGCTAGCGCGACTTACGAGCAGTACTTC
D gene: NA
J gene: TRBJ2-7
V gene: TRBV7-2
clone size: NA

CDR3 protein: CASSQQGDRGEQYF
CDR3 DNA: TGCGCCAGCAGCCAACAGGGTGATAGGGGCGAGCAGTACTTC
D gene: NA
J gene: TRBJ2-7
V gene: TRBV4-1
clone size: NA

CDR3 protein: CASSVASGIETQYF
CDR3 DNA: TGTGCCAGCAGCGTAGCCAGCGGGATTGAGACCCAGTACTTC
D gene: TRBD2
J gene: TRBJ2-5
V gene: TRBV9
clone size: NA

CDR3 protein: CASSPLKLFRGLAGYEQYF
CDR3 DNA: TGTGCCAGCAGTCCTTTAAAGCTTTTTCGGGGACTAGCGGGCTACGAGCAGTACTTC
D gene: TRBD2
J gene: TRBJ2-7
V gene: TRBV12-3/TRBV12-4
clone size: few

CDR3 protein: CASGRSESPLHF
CDR3 DNA: TGTGCCAGCGGAAGGTCGGAGTCACCCCTCCACTTT
D gene: NA
J gene: TRBJ1-6
V gene: TRBV6-1
clone size: NA

CDR3 protein: CASSLGRSGNTIYF
CDR3 DNA: TGTGCCAGCAGTTTAGGCAGATCTGGAAACACCATATATTTT
D gene: NA
J gene: TRBJ1-3
V gene: TRBV28
clone size: many

CDR3 protein: CATSSRQGGTGELFF
CDR3 DNA: TGTGCCACCAGCAGCCGACAGGGAGGTACCGGGGAGCTGTTTTTT
D gene: NA
J gene: TRBJ2-2
V gene: TRBV15
clone size: NA